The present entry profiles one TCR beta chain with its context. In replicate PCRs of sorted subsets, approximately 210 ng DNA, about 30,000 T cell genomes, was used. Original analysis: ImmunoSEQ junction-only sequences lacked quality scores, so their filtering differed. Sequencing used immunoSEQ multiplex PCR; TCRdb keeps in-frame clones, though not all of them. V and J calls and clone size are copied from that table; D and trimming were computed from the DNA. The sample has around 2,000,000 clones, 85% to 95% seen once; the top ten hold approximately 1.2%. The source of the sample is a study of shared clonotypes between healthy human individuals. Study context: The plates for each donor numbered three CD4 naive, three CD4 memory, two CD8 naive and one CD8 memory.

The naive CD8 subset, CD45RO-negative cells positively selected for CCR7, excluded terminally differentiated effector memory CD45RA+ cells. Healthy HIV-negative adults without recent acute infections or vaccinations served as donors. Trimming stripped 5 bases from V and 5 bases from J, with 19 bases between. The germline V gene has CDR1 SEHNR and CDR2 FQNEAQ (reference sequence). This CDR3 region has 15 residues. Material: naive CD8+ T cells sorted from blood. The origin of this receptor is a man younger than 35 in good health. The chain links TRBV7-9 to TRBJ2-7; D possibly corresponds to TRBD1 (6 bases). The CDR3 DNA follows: TGTGCCAGCAGCCGGACGGGGACCCAGGGGCACGAGCAGTACTTC. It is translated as CASSRTGTQGHEQYF.